The rows below give T cell receptor beta chains drawn from one sample of a study of PD-1 blockade in mismatch repair-deficient tumors. Assay: immunoSEQ multiplex PCR; the TCRdb copy retains only in-frame clones and omits some. The repertoire holds about 39,000 clones, with 65% to 85% as singletons. The input for sequencing was PBMCs, taken 38 weeks after starting pembrolizumab. These receptors were obtained from an adult with mismatch repair-deficient cancer. Each CDR3 is given with its conserved first and last residue. Each record gives: J gene, D gene, clone size, V gene, CDR3 protein, CDR3 DNA. D genes are given only for firm matches. The listing skips clone size in some rows; elsewhere it reads once, few, many or a size class.

j_call: TRBJ2-5
d_call: TRBD1
clone_size: -
v_call: TRBV6-1
cdr3_aa: CASRQGAQETQYF
cdr3_nt: TGTGCCAGCCGACAGGGGGCACAAGAGACCCAGTACTTC

j_call: TRBJ2-5
d_call: -
clone_size: -
v_call: TRBV2
cdr3_aa: CASGDSLETQYF
cdr3_nt: TGTGCCAGCGGGGACTCCCTGGAGACCCAGTACTTC

j_call: TRBJ2-2
d_call: TRBD2
clone_size: -
v_call: TRBV10-3
cdr3_aa: CAIRRAGAGELFF
cdr3_nt: TGTGCCATCAGACGTGCGGGAGCCGGGGAGCTGTTTTTT

j_call: TRBJ1-1
d_call: -
clone_size: few
v_call: TRBV9
cdr3_aa: CASSVGLLGREGAFF
cdr3_nt: TGTGCCAGCAGCGTAGGGCTGCTAGGAAGAGAGGGAGCTTTCTTT

j_call: TRBJ2-7
d_call: TRBD2
clone_size: -
v_call: TRBV28
cdr3_aa: CASSLWAGGPGGEQYF
cdr3_nt: TGTGCCAGCAGTTTATGGGCGGGAGGGCCAGGGGGCGAGCAGTACTTC

j_call: TRBJ2-7
d_call: TRBD2
clone_size: -
v_call: TRBV14
cdr3_aa: CASRATSGEQYF
cdr3_nt: TGTGCCAGCAGGGCTACTAGCGGGGAGCAGTACTTC

j_call: TRBJ2-5
d_call: -
clone_size: -
v_call: TRBV27
cdr3_aa: CASSLIGWEGEETQYF
cdr3_nt: TGTGCCAGCAGTTTAATCGGCTGGGAGGGGGAGGAGACCCAGTACTTC

j_call: TRBJ2-7
d_call: TRBD2
clone_size: -
v_call: TRBV7-9
cdr3_aa: CASSSLLAGYEQYF
cdr3_nt: TGTGCCAGCAGCTCCTTACTAGCGGGTTACGAGCAGTACTTC

j_call: TRBJ1-5
d_call: -
clone_size: -
v_call: TRBV18
cdr3_aa: CASSPGQTHSNQPQHF
cdr3_nt: TGTGCCAGCTCACCTGGACAGACTCATAGCAATCAGCCCCAGCATTTT

j_call: TRBJ2-5
d_call: TRBD1
clone_size: -
v_call: TRBV15
cdr3_aa: CATSRDTTGDWETQYF
cdr3_nt: TGTGCCACCAGCAGAGATACCACAGGGGATTGGGAGACCCAGTACTTC

j_call: TRBJ2-1
d_call: TRBD2
clone_size: -
v_call: TRBV28
cdr3_aa: CASTLGLAGGPSKIRNEQFF
cdr3_nt: TGTGCCAGCACCTTGGGCCTAGCGGGAGGGCCGTCTAAGATCCGCAATGAGCAGTTCTTC

j_call: TRBJ1-4
d_call: -
clone_size: -
v_call: TRBV5-1
cdr3_aa: CASSFGTLREKLFF
cdr3_nt: TGCGCCAGCAGCTTCGGGACACTGAGAGAAAAACTGTTTTTT

j_call: TRBJ1-5
d_call: -
clone_size: once
v_call: TRBV5-1
cdr3_aa: CASSYLGGDQPQHF
cdr3_nt: TGCGCCAGCAGCTACTTAGGGGGAGATCAGCCCCAGCATTTT

j_call: TRBJ2-2
d_call: TRBD1
clone_size: -
v_call: TRBV5-1
cdr3_aa: CASSQDGDRDGELFF
cdr3_nt: TGCGCCAGCAGCCAGGACGGGGACAGGGACGGGGAGCTGTTTTTT

j_call: TRBJ2-1
d_call: -
clone_size: once
v_call: TRBV7-2
cdr3_aa: CASSFTHNNEQFF
cdr3_nt: TGTGCCAGCAGCTTCACACATAACAATGAGCAGTTCTTC

j_call: TRBJ2-1
d_call: -
clone_size: once
v_call: TRBV28
cdr3_aa: CASKANEQFF
cdr3_nt: TGTGCCAGCAAAGCCAATGAGCAGTTCTTC

j_call: TRBJ2-5
d_call: -
clone_size: -
v_call: TRBV5-1
cdr3_aa: CASRLVETQYF
cdr3_nt: TGCGCCAGCAGACTAGTTGAGACCCAGTACTTC

j_call: TRBJ2-1
d_call: TRBD2
clone_size: -
v_call: TRBV7-2
cdr3_aa: CASSLGLAGGGEQFF
cdr3_nt: TGTGCCAGCAGCTTAGGACTAGCGGGAGGGGGTGAGCAGTTCTTC

j_call: TRBJ2-2
d_call: -
clone_size: -
v_call: TRBV19
cdr3_aa: CASSSIEQGSGELFF
cdr3_nt: TGTGCCAGTAGTTCCATCGAGCAGGGGAGCGGGGAGCTGTTTTTT

j_call: TRBJ1-6
d_call: -
clone_size: -
v_call: TRBV2
cdr3_aa: CASRNREAPLHF
cdr3_nt: TGTGCCAGCAGGAACAGGGAAGCTCCCCTCCACTTT

j_call: TRBJ2-1
d_call: TRBD2
clone_size: -
v_call: TRBV2
cdr3_aa: CASSAPGTTYNEQFF
cdr3_nt: TGTGCCAGCAGTGCTCCCGGGACTACATACAATGAGCAGTTCTTC

j_call: TRBJ1-1
d_call: TRBD1
clone_size: -
v_call: TRBV5-8
cdr3_aa: CASSWDRGVAAAFF
cdr3_nt: TGTGCCAGCAGCTGGGACAGGGGGGTCGCCGCAGCTTTCTTT

j_call: TRBJ1-1
d_call: -
clone_size: -
v_call: TRBV19
cdr3_aa: CASSIDLTEAFF
cdr3_nt: TGTGCCAGTAGTATAGATCTCACTGAAGCTTTCTTT

j_call: TRBJ1-2
d_call: -
clone_size: once
v_call: TRBV28
cdr3_aa: CASSGLPRDGAYGYTF
cdr3_nt: TGTGCCAGCAGTGGACTACCCCGGGACGGCGCCTATGGCTACACCTTC

j_call: TRBJ2-5
d_call: -
clone_size: -
v_call: TRBV18
cdr3_aa: CASSKGGATGTEEETQYF
cdr3_nt: TGTGCCAGCTCGAAGGGGGGTGCGACCGGGACAGAAGAAGAGACCCAGTACTTC

j_call: TRBJ1-1
d_call: -
clone_size: -
v_call: TRBV2
cdr3_aa: CASTTNREVTEAFF
cdr3_nt: TGTGCCAGCACCACGAACAGGGAAGTCACTGAAGCTTTCTTT

j_call: TRBJ1-1
d_call: -
clone_size: -
v_call: TRBV5-1
cdr3_aa: CASSRDDIYTEAFF
cdr3_nt: TGCGCCAGCAGCCGAGACGACATTTACACTGAAGCTTTCTTT

j_call: TRBJ2-3
d_call: -
clone_size: -
v_call: TRBV30
cdr3_aa: CAWRRASTDTQYF
cdr3_nt: TGTGCCTGGAGGAGGGCGAGCACAGATACGCAGTATTTT

j_call: TRBJ2-5
d_call: -
clone_size: -
v_call: TRBV6-5
cdr3_aa: CASSYSPGAPQETQYF
cdr3_nt: TGTGCCAGCAGTTACTCGCCGGGAGCGCCTCAAGAGACCCAGTACTTC

j_call: TRBJ1-1
d_call: TRBD1
clone_size: -
v_call: TRBV30
cdr3_aa: CAWSGQGGTEAFF
cdr3_nt: TGTGCCTGGAGTGGACAGGGGGGAACTGAAGCTTTCTTT

j_call: TRBJ2-1
d_call: TRBD2
clone_size: -
v_call: TRBV5-1
cdr3_aa: CASRGLAQGNEQFF
cdr3_nt: TGCGCCAGCAGGGGACTAGCCCAGGGCAATGAGCAGTTCTTC

j_call: TRBJ2-1
d_call: TRBD1
clone_size: -
v_call: TRBV7-8
cdr3_aa: CASSLALGTGETSYNEQFF
cdr3_nt: TGTGCCAGCAGCTTAGCGCTGGGGACAGGGGAGACCTCCTACAATGAGCAGTTCTTC

j_call: TRBJ2-4
d_call: -
clone_size: -
v_call: TRBV18
cdr3_aa: CASSPQKAPADIQYF
cdr3_nt: TGTGCCAGCTCACCACAGAAGGCCCCGGCGGACATTCAGTACTTC

j_call: TRBJ1-4
d_call: TRBD1
clone_size: -
v_call: TRBV29-1
cdr3_aa: CSITGQGAPEKLFF
cdr3_nt: TGCAGCATTACGGGACAGGGGGCGCCTGAAAAACTGTTTTTT

j_call: TRBJ2-7
d_call: -
clone_size: -
v_call: TRBV2
cdr3_aa: CASTARTRGTYEQYF
cdr3_nt: TGTGCCAGCACCGCCCGGACAAGGGGGACCTACGAGCAGTACTTC

j_call: TRBJ1-2
d_call: -
clone_size: -
v_call: TRBV12-2
cdr3_aa: CASRSGDRAIDGYTF
cdr3_nt: TGTGCAAGTCGCTCTGGGGACAGGGCTATAGATGGCTACACCTTC

j_call: TRBJ1-5
d_call: -
clone_size: -
v_call: TRBV9
cdr3_aa: CASSAAPNQPQHF
cdr3_nt: TGTGCCAGCAGCGCTGCGCCCAATCAGCCCCAGCATTTT

j_call: TRBJ1-4
d_call: TRBD1
clone_size: once
v_call: TRBV11-2
cdr3_aa: CASSATGGPNEKLFF
cdr3_nt: TGTGCCAGCAGCGCGACAGGGGGCCCTAATGAAAAACTGTTTTTT

j_call: TRBJ2-7
d_call: -
clone_size: -
v_call: TRBV5-6
cdr3_aa: CASSLGGTPYSYEQYF
cdr3_nt: TGTGCCAGCAGCTTGGGGGGCACCCCATACTCCTACGAGCAGTACTTC

j_call: TRBJ2-7
d_call: TRBD2
clone_size: -
v_call: TRBV7-9
cdr3_aa: CASSSWTSGGNEQYF
cdr3_nt: TGTGCCAGCAGCTCCTGGACTAGCGGGGGAAACGAGCAGTACTTC

j_call: TRBJ1-1
d_call: -
clone_size: -
v_call: TRBV5-1
cdr3_aa: CASSFSVGAVNTEAFF
cdr3_nt: TGCGCCAGCAGCTTCTCCGTGGGGGCTGTGAACACTGAAGCTTTCTTT

j_call: TRBJ2-5
d_call: -
clone_size: -
v_call: TRBV10-1
cdr3_aa: CASNMTQYF
cdr3_nt: TGCGCCAGCAATATGACCCAGTACTTC